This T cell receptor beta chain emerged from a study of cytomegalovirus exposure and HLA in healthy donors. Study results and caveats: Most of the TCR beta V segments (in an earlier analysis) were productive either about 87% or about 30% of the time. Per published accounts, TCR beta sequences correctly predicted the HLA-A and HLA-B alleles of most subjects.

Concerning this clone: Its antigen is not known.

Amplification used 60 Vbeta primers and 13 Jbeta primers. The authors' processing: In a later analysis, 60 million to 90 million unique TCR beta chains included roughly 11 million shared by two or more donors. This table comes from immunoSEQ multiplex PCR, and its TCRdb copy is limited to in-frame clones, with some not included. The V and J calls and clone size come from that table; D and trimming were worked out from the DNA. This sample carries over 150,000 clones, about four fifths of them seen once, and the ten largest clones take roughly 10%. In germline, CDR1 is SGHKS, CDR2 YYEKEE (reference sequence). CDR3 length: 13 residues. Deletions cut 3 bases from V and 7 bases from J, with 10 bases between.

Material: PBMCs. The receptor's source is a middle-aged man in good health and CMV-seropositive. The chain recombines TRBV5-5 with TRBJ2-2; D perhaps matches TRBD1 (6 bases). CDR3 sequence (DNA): TGTGCCAGCAGCTCTAGGGACATCGGGGAGCTGTTTTTT. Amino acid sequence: CASSSRDIGELFF.